One and the same sample provided the 26 T cell receptor beta chains below, sequenced in a study of CD8 T cells in ankylosing spondylitis. Study-wide points: A TCR beta motif of eight highly homologous variants appeared characteristic of ankylosing spondylitis blood.

Their antigen targets remain unknown. TCRdb reanalysed the 5' RACE reads using MiXCR and keeps one entry per CDR3 protein. Here the sample spans roughly 470,000 distinct CDR3 sequences, roughly a quarter being singletons. Material: blood, either unsorted or a sorted T cell fraction (not recorded which). The receptor source for this set is a male donor with ankylosing spondylitis.

CDR3 region: CSAPTARLSDTQYF. The CDR3 DNA reads as TGCAGTGCTCCTACGGCGAGGCTTTCAGATACGCAGTATTTT. The chain combines TRBV20-1 with TRBJ2-3; D remains unclear. Trimming removed 5 bases from V and 4 bases from J, with 16 bases in between. This CDR3 comprises 14 residues. In germline, CDR1 is DFQATT, CDR2 SNEGSKA (reference sequence).

This chain uses TRBV7-9 with TRBJ2-1; 8 bases align to TRBD1. Germline loops: CDR1 SEHNR, CDR2 FQNEAQ (reference sequence). CDR3 length equals 16 residues. The V gene end was trimmed by 1 base and the J gene end by 4 bases; junction bases not matched to a gene: 6. CDR3 region: CASSLGNRGTYNEQFF. CDR3 sequence (DNA): TGTGCCAGCAGCTTAGGAAACAGGGGGACTTACAATGAGCAGTTCTTC.

This clonotype has more than one count but fewer than ten. The junction departs from germline at one end; a sequencing error may be responsible. The chain has TRBV15 and TRBJ1-2; no clear D. The CDR3 consists of 13 residues. Germline V gene lookup returns CDR1 LNHNV and CDR2 YYDKDF (reference sequence). The CDR3 nucleotides read TGTGCCGCCAGGAGGGATCCCAACTATGGCTACACCTTC. Its translation is CAARRDPNYGYTF.

This clonotype was observed a handful of times. The V and J genes are TRBV5-5 and TRBJ2-1; 10 nucleotides line up with TRBD1. There are 17 residues in the CDR3. CDR1 SGHKS and CDR2 YYEKEE come from the germline V gene (reference sequence). The V gene end was trimmed by 4 bases and the J gene end by 2 bases; junction bases not matched to a gene: 9. The CDR3 coding sequence is TGTGCCAGCAGCCTTGCCCATGGGACAGGGGCCTACAATGAGCAGTTCTTC. Protein sequence: CASSLAHGTGAYNEQFF.

This clonotype was detected ten times or more. V and J are TRBV5-5 and TRBJ1-1; D remains unclear. Per germline, CDR1 SGHKS and CDR2 YYEKEE (reference sequence). This CDR3 region has 14 residues. V was trimmed by 0 bases and J by 0 bases, leaving 6 bases between them. The CDR3 sequence is CASSLDLVNTEAFF. In DNA form, the CDR3 reads TGTGCCAGCAGCTTGGATTTGGTGAACACTGAAGCTTTCTTT.

The chain is built from TRBV7-2 and TRBJ2-7; 8 bases are a match to TRBD2. The germline V gene encodes CDR1 SGHTA and CDR2 FQGNSA. The CDR3 totals 15 residues. Trimming took 4 bases from V and 6 from J; bases not matched to a gene: 11. The CDR3 sequence: CASSSSGRVGGEQYF. CDR3 coding DNA: TGTGCCAGCAGCTCCAGCGGGAGAGTAGGGGGCGAGCAGTACTTC. The whole variable domain, filled in from reference TRBV7-2 and TRBJ2-7, reads GAGVSQSPSNKVTEKGKDVELRCDPISGHTALYWYRQSLGQGLEFLIYFQGNSAPDKSGLPSDRFSAERTGGSVSTLTIQRTQQEDSAVYLCASSSSGRVGGEQYFGPGTRLTVT.

The chain employs TRBV6-1 and TRBJ1-3; the D gene is possibly TRBD1 (5 bases). This CDR3 has 14 residues. V shed 6 bases and J shed 0 bases, with 9 bases lying between them. The germline V gene has CDR1 MNHNS and CDR2 SASEGT. In DNA form, the CDR3 reads TGTGCCAGCAGCCTGACAGCCTCTGGAAACACCATATATTTT. It is translated as CASSLTASGNTIYF.

This clonotype was seen only once. The chain uses TRBV5-1 and TRBJ2-1, with D possibly matching TRBD2 (5 bases). The V end was cut by 0 bases, the J end by 6 bases, with 13 bases between. The germline gives CDR1 SGHRS, CDR2 YFSETQ. The CDR3 spans 15 residues. CDR3 nucleotide sequence: TGCGCCAGCAGCTTGGCCGGAGGCGTTTCCAATGAGCAGTTCTTC. Translation gives CASSLAGGVSNEQFF.

The chain has TRBV10-2 and TRBJ1-1; a possible D gene is TRBD1 (6 bases). V dropped 5 bases and J dropped 1 base, with 38 bases sitting between them. CDR1 is WSHSY, CDR2 SAAADI, per germline. CDR3 length equals 23 residues. CDR3 loop: CASSPINFNQGRWNRTSNTEAFF. The DNA of the CDR3 is TGCGCCAGCAGTCCCATAAACTTTAATCAGGGGAGGTGGAATAGGACGTCGAACACTGAAGCTTTCTTT.

A few counts support this clonotype. The chain is built from TRBV12-3 or TRBV12-4 and TRBJ2-1, with D perhaps TRBD1 (5 bases). The V and J ends lost 2 bases and 7 bases respectively, with 9 bases between them. The CDR3 consists of 13 residues. The CDR3 DNA sequence: TGTGCCAGCAGTTTATCAGGGAAAAATGAGCAGTTCTTC. It translates to CASSLSGKNEQFF.

This rearrangement joins TRBV12-3 or TRBV12-4 to TRBJ1-5; D possibly corresponds to TRBD1 (5 bases). This CDR3 has 15 amino acids. Trimming took off 5 bases at V and 4 bases at J, with 15 bases between the two ends. The CDR3 bases are TGTGCCAGCAGTGGAGGGACGGGACGAAATCAGCCCCAGCATTTT. This sequence encodes CASSGGTGRNQPQHF.

This clonotype occurred a few times. The chain carries TRBV7-2 and TRBJ2-7, with 10 bases lining up with TRBD2. The CDR3 sequence is 15 residues long. The J segment lost 0 bases and the V segment lost 3 bases, leaving 2 bases of the junction unmatched. Germline V gene sequence: CDR1 SGHTA, CDR2 FQGNSA. CDR3 DNA: TGTGCCAGCAGCTTTCTAGCGGGGGCCTCCTACGAGCAGTACTTC. Encoded protein: CASSFLAGASYEQYF.

The sample holds a few counts of this clonotype. The V call is TRBV5-1, the J call TRBJ2-3, with a weak D call TRBD2 (6 bases). Trimming removed 4 bases at V and 2 bases at J, with 11 bases between. The CDR3 is 14 amino acids. Germline V CDR1 and CDR2: SGHRS, YFSETQ. The CDR3 bases are TGCGCCAGCAGCACCGGGACTTTCACAGATACGCAGTATTTT. This sequence encodes CASSTGTFTDTQYF.

This clonotype was picked up a small number of times. The chain combines TRBV4-2 with TRBJ1-1, with 9 bases aligning to TRBD1. The ends lost 4 bases at V and 8 bases at J; junction bases unmatched: 11. This CDR3 is 15 amino acids long. Germline values: CDR1 LGHNA, CDR2 YNFKEQ. The CDR3 bases are TGTGCCAGCAGCCTTTCCGGGACAGGGAAGTTAGAAGCTTTCTTT. Amino acids: CASSLSGTGKLEAFF.

This clonotype was observed a handful of times. This rearrangement joins TRBV7-9 to TRBJ2-7, with 8 bases aligning to TRBD1. The CDR3 covers 12 residues. V was clipped by 1 base and J by 9 bases; unmatched bases: 2. CDR1 and CDR2 (germline): SEHNR, FQNEAQ (reference sequence). DNA of the CDR3: TGTGCCAGCAGCTTAGGACAGGGGAGGCAGTACGTC. Translated, it gives CASSLGQGRQYV.

This clonotype was picked up a small number of times. The chain recombines TRBV5-1 with TRBJ2-2, with D unresolved. The CDR3 spans 15 residues. The germline V gene has CDR1 SGHRS and CDR2 YFSETQ. The V and J ends lost 0 bases and 3 bases respectively, with 9 bases between them. CDR3 region: CASSLAGSDTGELFF. The CDR3 DNA follows: TGCGCCAGCAGCTTGGCCGGGTCTGACACCGGGGAGCTGTTTTTT.

The V gene is TRBV5-1, the J gene TRBJ1-2; D remains ambiguous. V was shortened by 4 bases and J by 4 bases, with 17 bases between the two germline ends. CDR1 and CDR2 from the germline V gene are SGHRS and YFSETQ. The CDR3 covers 15 residues. The DNA of the CDR3 is TGCGCCAGCAGCCCGGACCCGGACGGGTTCTATGGCTACACCTTC. Translating it yields CASSPDPDGFYGYTF.

In this sample, this clonotype turned up many times. This sequence joins TRBV7-2 and TRBJ2-7; D could derive from TRBD1 or TRBD2 (5 bases each). Trimming took off 1 base at V and 6 bases at J, with 10 bases between the two ends. Per the germline V gene, CDR1 is SGHTA and CDR2 is FQGNSA. The CDR3 has 13 residues. The CDR3 DNA reads as TGTGCCAGCAGCTTAGGGGCAGGGACCGAGCAGTACTTC. It encodes CASSLGAGTEQYF.

This chain uses TRBV9 with TRBJ1-6; D is unresolved. The CDR3 is 12 amino acids. V was shortened by 0 bases and J by 9 bases, with 4 bases between the two germline ends. Germline V gene lookup returns CDR1 SGDLS and CDR2 YYNGEE. This chain's CDR3 is CASSVEGSPLHF. In DNA form, the CDR3 reads TGTGCCAGCAGCGTAGAGGGTTCACCCCTCCACTTT.

The chain uses TRBV3-1 and TRBJ1-1; TRBD1 agrees at 7 bases. Germline V gene data show CDR1 as LGHDT and CDR2 as YNNKEL (reference sequence). V trimming: 4 bases; J trimming: 7 bases; junction bases outside the gene matches: 6. There are 13 residues in the CDR3. The CDR3 sequence is CASSRQGSGEAFF. As DNA, the CDR3 is TGTGCCAGCAGCCGACAGGGCTCCGGTGAAGCTTTCTTT. Full variable domain (missing parts from reference TRBV3-1 and TRBJ1-1): DTAVSQTPKYLVTQMGNDKSIKCEQNLGHDTMYWYKQDSKKFLKIMFSYNNKELIINETVPNRFSPKSPDKAHLNLHINSLELGDSAVYFCASSRQGSGEAFFGQGTRLTVV.

As to this clonotype: One end of the junction varies from germline; a read error may be responsible. The chain joins TRBV5-1 to TRBJ2-6; tentatively, D is TRBD2 (6 bases). The CDR3 runs to 15 residues. CDR1 is SGHRS, CDR2 YFSETQ, per germline. This chain's CDR3 is CASSLGSSGANVLIF. Written as DNA, the CDR3 is TGCGCCAGCAGCCTCGGGAGTTCTGGGGCCAACGTCCTGATTTTC.

This chain joins TRBV7-2 and TRBJ2-5, with 9 nucleotides matching TRBD2. With V trimmed by 2 bases and J by 5 bases, 12 bases remained unmatched. There are 17 residues in the CDR3. CDR1 is SGHTA, CDR2 FQGNSA, per germline. The CDR3 coding sequence is TGTGCCAGCAGCTTAAGGGGGGTAGCGGGAGTGTCGGAGACCCAGTACTTC. It translates to CASSLRGVAGVSETQYF.

The V call is TRBV29-1, the J call TRBJ2-3; no reliable D call. Trimming pared 4 bases from V and 3 bases from J, leaving 5 bases between. The CDR3 has 11 amino acids. CDR1 SQVTM and CDR2 ANQGSEA come from the germline V gene. The CDR3 loop is CSVAETDTQYF. CDR3 nucleotide sequence: TGCAGCGTTGCGGAAACAGATACGCAGTATTTT.

The chain recombines TRBV20-1 with TRBJ2-3, with 14 bases matching TRBD2. The CDR3 covers 14 residues. Looked up from germline, CDR1 is DFQATT and CDR2 is SNEGSKA (reference sequence). CDR3 loop: CRGLAGAGADTQYF. The CDR3 region has the DNA TGCAGGGGACTAGCGGGAGCTGGTGCAGATACGCAGTATTTT.

The gene calls are TRBV11-2 and TRBJ2-3; TRBD2 might be the D (6 bases). Germline V lookup: CDR1 SGHAT, CDR2 FQNNGV. The CDR3 totals 13 residues. Trimming left V 8 bases short and J 0 bases short, with 9 bases between. The CDR3 coding sequence is TGTGCCAGCCGGGACTTTAGCACAGATACGCAGTATTTT. It is translated as CASRDFSTDTQYF.

This clonotype was counted between two and nine times. The J gene is TRBJ2-5, the V gene TRBV4-1; TRBD2 matches at 7 bases. Trimming removed 4 bases from V and 5 bases from J; junction bases left unmatched: 7. This CDR3 is 14 amino acids long. Germline lookup yields CDR1 MGHRA and CDR2 YSYEKL. CDR3 region: CASSRGGDRETQYF. The CDR3 DNA sequence: TGCGCCAGCAGCCGGGGGGGGGACCGGGAGACCCAGTACTTC.